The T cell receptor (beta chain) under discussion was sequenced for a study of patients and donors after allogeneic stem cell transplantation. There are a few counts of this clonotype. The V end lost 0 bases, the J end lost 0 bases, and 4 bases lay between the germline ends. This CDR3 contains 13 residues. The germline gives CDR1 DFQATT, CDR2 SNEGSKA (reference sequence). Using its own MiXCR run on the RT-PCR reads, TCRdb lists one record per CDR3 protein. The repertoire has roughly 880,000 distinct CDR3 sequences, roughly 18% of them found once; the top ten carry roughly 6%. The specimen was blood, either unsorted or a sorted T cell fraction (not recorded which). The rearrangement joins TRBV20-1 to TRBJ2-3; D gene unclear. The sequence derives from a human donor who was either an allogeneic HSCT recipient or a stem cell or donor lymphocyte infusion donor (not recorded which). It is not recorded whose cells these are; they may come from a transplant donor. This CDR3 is CSARDTSTDTQYF. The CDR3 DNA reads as TGCAGTGCTAGAGATACTAGCACAGATACGCAGTATTTT.